The 21 T cell receptor beta chains listed next were all sequenced from one sample in a study of T cell responses to AZD1222 COVID-19 vaccine. Some clones are missing from TCRdb's copy, which holds only in-frame ones; the method was immunoSEQ multiplex PCR. The sample carries 45,000 or so clones, around 91% recorded once. The starting material was peripheral blood, obtained 28 days after the second AZD1222 dose. These receptor sequences come from an adult who received the AZD1222 COVID-19 vaccine.

This chain uses TRBV28 with TRBJ2-3; TRBD2 matches at 15 bases. J was trimmed by 0 bases and V by 5 bases; bases with no gene match: 9. The length of the CDR3 is 19 residues. CDR1 is MDHEN, CDR2 SYDVKM, per germline. The CDR3: CASSPDGLAGGRSTDTQYF. CDR3 coding DNA: TGTGCCAGCAGTCCCGACGGACTAGCGGGGGGGCGGAGCACAGATACGCAGTATTTT.

This rearrangement joins TRBV21-1 to TRBJ2-7; the table's D call of TRBD2 was not tested on the DNA. TRBV21-1 is given as a pseudogene. The CDR3 sequence is 15 residues long. CDR3 in amino acids: CASSQKSLADYEQYF. The CDR3 DNA reads as TGTGCCAGCAGCCAAAAATCACTAGCGGACTACGAGCAGTACTTC.

This chain joins TRBV5-1 and TRBJ1-1; 8 bases are shared with TRBD1. J was trimmed by 3 bases and V by 3 bases; bases with no gene match: 4. Germline lookup yields CDR1 SGHRS and CDR2 YFSETQ. CDR3 length equals 14 residues. This CDR3 reads CASSYDRGDTEAFF. The CDR3 coding sequence is TGCGCCAGCAGCTACGACAGGGGAGACACTGAAGCTTTCTTT.

This clone was observed a single time. This sequence joins TRBV4-2 and TRBJ1-1, with D possibly being TRBD1 (5 bases). The CDR3 sequence is 15 residues long. V shed 1 base and J shed 2 bases, with 11 bases lying between them. Germline V gene lookup returns CDR1 LGHNA and CDR2 YNFKEQ. The CDR3 DNA reads as TGTGCCAGCAGCCAAGTGAATGGGGCAAACACTGAAGCTTTCTTT. This sequence encodes CASSQVNGANTEAFF.

This chain links TRBV5-8 with TRBJ1-2, with a tentative D call TRBD1 (5 bases). The germline CDR1 and CDR2 sequences are SGHTS and YDEGEE. This CDR3 comprises 14 residues. V lost 0 bases, J lost 8 bases, and 14 bases lay in between. The CDR3 region is CASSLVAGLGGYTF. The DNA of the CDR3 is TGTGCCAGCAGCTTGGTCGCAGGGTTAGGCGGCTACACCTTC.

This clone was recorded once. The rearrangement joins TRBV3-1 (or the pseudogene TRBV3-2) to TRBJ2-7; TRBD1 matches at 7 bases. The CDR3 is 13 residues long. The J segment lost 2 bases and the V segment lost 4 bases, leaving 2 bases of the junction unmatched. CDR1 is LGHDT and CDR2 is YNNKEL in the germline V gene (reference sequence). This CDR3 is CASSPGQPYEQYF. As DNA, the CDR3 is TGTGCCAGCAGCCCGGGACAGCCCTACGAGCAGTACTTC.

The chain is built from TRBV6-4 and TRBJ1-1; a weak D match, TRBD1 (5 bases). CDR3 length: 13 residues. Germline V CDR1 and CDR2: MRHNA, SNTAGT. Trimming removed 8 bases at V and 6 bases at J, with 16 bases between. The CDR3 sequence: CASSVTLQAEAFF. CDR3 in DNA: TGTGCCAGCTCGGTTACATTACAGGCTGAAGCTTTCTTT.

This clone was recorded only once. The chain carries TRBV11-2 and TRBJ1-4; maybe TRBD1 (6 bases). CDR1 and CDR2 (germline): SGHAT, FQNNGV. The CDR3 is 15 amino acids. V gave up 2 bases and J gave up 8 bases, with 15 bases separating them. The CDR3 sequence is CASSLNGGRDEKLFF. In DNA form, the CDR3 reads TGTGCCAGCAGCTTAAACGGGGGCAGGGACGAAAAACTGTTTTTT.

The chain recombines TRBV5-1 with TRBJ2-1; 10 bases line up with TRBD2. Trimming took 4 bases from V and 6 from J; bases not matched to a gene: 10. The CDR3 length is 16 residues. CDR1 is SGHRS and CDR2 is YFSETQ in the germline V gene. This CDR3 is CASSTGALAGSNEQFF. DNA of the CDR3: TGCGCCAGCAGCACCGGCGCACTAGCGGGGAGCAATGAGCAGTTCTTC. Using reference TRBV5-1 and TRBJ2-1 for the parts outside the CDR3, the full variable domain is KAGVTQTPRYLIKTRGQQVTLSCSPISGHRSVSWYQQTPGQGLQFLFEYFSETQRNKGNFPGRFSGRQFSNSRSEMNVSTLELGDSALYLCASSTGALAGSNEQFFGPGTRLTVL.

The V and J genes are TRBV11-3 and TRBJ2-1; 12 positions match TRBD2. V lost 5 bases and J lost 7; bases outside the gene matches: 12. CDR3 length equals 17 residues. The germline CDR1 and CDR2 sequences are SGHNT and YENEEA. CDR3 bases: TGTGCCAGCAGCCCCGGACCTAGCGGGGGGGCCAGTAATGAGCAGTTCTTC. Its protein product is CASSPGPSGGASNEQFF.

V and J are TRBV12-3 or TRBV12-4 and TRBJ1-5; D unresolved. V was cut by 5 bases and J by 0 bases, with 5 bases left in between. The CDR3 extends over 13 amino acids. As DNA, the CDR3 is TGTGCCAGCAGTGAATTTAGCAATCAGCCCCAGCATTTT. Translated, it gives CASSEFSNQPQHF.

CDR3 sequence reads: CASGQGQGGGYTF. For the CDR3, the DNA is TGTGCCAGCGGACAGGGACAGGGAGGTGGCTACACCTTC. The genes are TRBV6-5 and TRBJ1-2, with 9 bases that match TRBD1. Germline values: CDR1 MNHEY, CDR2 SVGAGI. Trimming at V came to 8 bases and at J to 7 bases, leaving 8 bases not matched to a gene. The CDR3 runs 13 residues.

The V and J genes are TRBV27 and TRBJ2-1; possibly TRBD2 for D (5 bases). V dropped 7 bases and J dropped 0 bases, with 16 bases sitting between them. Germline V gene sequence: CDR1 MNHEY, CDR2 SMNVEV (reference sequence). This CDR3 is built from 16 residues. CDR3 sequence: CASTMDWESSYNEQFF. The CDR3, as DNA: TGTGCCAGCACCATGGACTGGGAAAGCTCCTACAATGAGCAGTTCTTC.

CDR3 protein: CASSLGLGRDTQYF. CDR3 coding DNA: TGTGCCAGCAGTTTGGGACTTGGGAGGGATACGCAGTATTTT. V is TRBV27 and J is TRBJ2-3, with D perhaps TRBD2 (6 bases). V gave up 3 bases and J gave up 6 bases, with 13 bases separating them. The CDR3 spans 14 residues. In germline, CDR1 is MNHEY, CDR2 SMNVEV (reference sequence).

The chain uses TRBV11-2 and TRBJ2-7; D call uncertain. Germline CDR1 and CDR2: SGHAT and FQNNGV. V lost 3 bases, J lost 6 bases, and 15 bases lay in between. This CDR3 spans 14 amino acids. CDR3 sequence reads: CASSLWKFDAEQYF. CDR3 bases: TGTGCCAGCAGCTTGTGGAAATTCGACGCCGAGCAGTACTTC.

This clone was picked up a small number of times. The chain couples TRBV4-2 to TRBJ1-4, with D hard to call. The V and J ends lost 1 base and 10 bases respectively, with 16 bases between them. Per germline, CDR1 LGHNA and CDR2 YNFKEQ. The CDR3 is 15 residues long. CDR3 coding DNA: TGTGCCAGCAGCCAAGGGGATCGGGAGATGGGAAAACTGTTTTTT. Protein sequence: CASSQGDREMGKLFF.

The chain is built from TRBV2 and TRBJ2-2; 9 nucleotides match TRBD1. The CDR3 spans 14 residues. V was pared by 6 bases and J by 7 bases, with 6 bases of the junction left unmatched. Germline assignment: CDR1 SNHLY and CDR2 FYNNEI. CDR3 loop: CASSPQGASGELFF. The CDR3, as DNA: TGTGCCAGCAGCCCACAGGGGGCGAGCGGGGAGCTGTTTTTT.

The rearrangement joins TRBV18 to TRBJ1-2; the D gene is possibly TRBD1 (5 bases). This CDR3 contains 16 residues. Looked up from germline, CDR1 is KGHSH and CDR2 is LQKENI. The ends were cut back, 2 bases at V and 4 bases at J, with 17 bases in the middle. The CDR3 spells CASSPSTSAGTYGYTF. The CDR3 nucleotides read TGTGCCAGCTCACCATCGACCTCGGCAGGGACCTATGGCTACACCTTC.

The chain employs TRBV25-1 and TRBJ1-6, with a possible D match to TRBD1 (6 bases). V lost 7 bases, J lost 1 base, and 11 bases lay in between. Germline V gene lookup returns CDR1 MGHDK and CDR2 SYGVNS. The CDR3 has 15 amino acids. The CDR3 DNA reads as TGTGCCAGCACCCAGGGGCAATCCTATAATTCACCCCTCCACTTT. This encodes CASTQGQSYNSPLHF.

J is TRBJ1-5 and V is TRBV19; a weak D match, TRBD1 (5 bases). Between the trimmed V and J ends, which lost 4 bases and 4 bases, there was a span of 14 bases. Germline CDR1 LNHDA, CDR2 SQIVND (reference sequence). The CDR3 spans 15 residues. CDR3 in amino acids: CASSTHRGDNQPQHF. The CDR3 DNA reads TGTGCCAGTAGTACTCACCGGGGGGATAATCAGCCCCAGCATTTT.

The V gene is TRBV7-9, the J gene TRBJ2-5; possibly TRBD2 for D (5 bases). CDR1 is SEHNR, CDR2 FQNEAQ, per germline (reference sequence). The V and J ends lost 3 bases and 7 bases respectively, with 9 bases between them. The CDR3 has 12 amino acids. The CDR3 nucleotides read TGTGCCAGCAGCTTCCGGGAAGGGACCCAGTACTTC. Translating it yields CASSFREGTQYF.